Given below is one TCR beta chain in context. Trimming removed 1 base from V and 8 bases from J, with 11 bases in between. The CDR3 loop spans 13 amino acids. Per the germline V gene, CDR1 is LGHDT and CDR2 is YNNKEL (reference sequence). The data stem from a study of blood T cell repertoires in COVID-19. Profiled with immunoSEQ multiplex PCR; TCRdb holds only in-frame clones, not every one. The repertoire holds around 400,000 clones, roughly 90% seen once, with about 1.7% in the top ten. The TCR sequence derives from a woman in her 30s who had recovered from COVID-19. Sequencing input: PBMCs or T cells enriched from blood (not recorded which). The chain has TRBV3-1 (or the pseudogene TRBV3-2) and TRBJ1-1; a weak D match, TRBD1 (6 bases). The CDR3, as DNA: TGTGCCAGCAGCCAAGTTGACGGGACAGAAGCTTTCTTT. Translated, it gives CASSQVDGTEAFF.